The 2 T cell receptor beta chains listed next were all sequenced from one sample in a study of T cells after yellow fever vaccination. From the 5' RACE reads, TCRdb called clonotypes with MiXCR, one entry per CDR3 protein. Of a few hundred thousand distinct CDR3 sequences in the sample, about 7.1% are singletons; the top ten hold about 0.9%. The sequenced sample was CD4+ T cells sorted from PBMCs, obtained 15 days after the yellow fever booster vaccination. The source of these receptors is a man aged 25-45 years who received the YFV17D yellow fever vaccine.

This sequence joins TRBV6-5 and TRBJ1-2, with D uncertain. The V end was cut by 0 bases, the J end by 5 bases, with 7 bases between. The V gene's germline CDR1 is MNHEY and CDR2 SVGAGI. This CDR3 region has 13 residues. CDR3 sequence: CASSYSNQYGYTF. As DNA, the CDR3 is TGTGCCAGCAGTTACTCGAATCAATATGGCTACACCTTC.

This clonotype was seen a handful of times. CDR3 sequence: CASSHQLAGGDNEQFF. The CDR3 region has the DNA TGTGCCAGCAGCCATCAACTAGCGGGAGGTGACAATGAGCAGTTCTTC. The gene calls are TRBV3-1 and TRBJ2-1; TRBD2 matches 12 bases. The V segment lost 3 bases and the J segment 5 bases; nucleotides outside the gene matches: 5. Germline CDR1 and CDR2: LGHDT and YNNKEL (reference sequence). This CDR3 comprises 16 residues.